The 18 T cell receptor beta chains below come from one sample, sequenced in a study of T cells after posttransplantation cyclophosphamide. Here immunoSEQ multiplex PCR was the method, and the copy in TCRdb shows in-frame clones only, minus some. The table has about 21,000 clones, 75% to 90% seen once. Control samples came 1 year after myeloablative marrow transplants with methotrexate plus calcineurin inhibitor. The input for sequencing was PBMCs, taken 359 days after allogeneic stem cell transplant with calcineurin inhibitor and methotrexate. The receptor set was obtained from a female patient in her 30s who received an allogeneic stem cell transplant from an unrelated donor, was CMV-positive, and had acute and chronic GVHD. The graft donor may be the source of some T cells.

This clone was seen only a few times. This chain joins TRBV6-1 and TRBJ1-3, with D perhaps matching TRBD1 (5 bases). The CDR3 runs to 15 residues. V lost 3 bases to trimming and J lost 7 bases, with 16 bases between them. Germline V gene lookup returns CDR1 MNHNS and CDR2 SASEGT. In DNA form, the CDR3 reads TGTGCCAGCAGTGACCTAACAGGCCCAGGGAACACCATATATTTT. Encoded protein: CASSDLTGPGNTIYF.

The DNA for the CDR3 is TGTGCCAGCAGCCTAACCCAAGCGGGAGCGGATGAGCAGTTCTTC. Translation: CASSLTQAGADEQFF. This chain joins TRBV9 and TRBJ2-1; 8 bases map to TRBD2. Germline assignment: CDR1 SGDLS and CDR2 YYNGEE. The CDR3 length is 15 residues. The J segment lost 8 bases and the V segment lost 4 bases, leaving 11 bases of the junction unmatched.

J is TRBJ2-7 and V is TRBV11-2; a possible D gene is TRBD2 (5 bases). Germline values: CDR1 SGHAT, CDR2 FQNNGV. V was shortened by 1 base and J by 2 bases, with 9 bases between the two germline ends. The CDR3 sequence is 14 residues long. The CDR3, as DNA: TGTGCCAGCAGCTTAGGACTACCCCCCTACGAGCAGTACTTC. Translated: CASSLGLPPYEQYF.

This chain links TRBV10-2 with TRBJ2-1, with 7 bases that match TRBD2. The CDR3 has 14 residues. Germline V gene lookup returns CDR1 WSHSY and CDR2 SAAADI. Germline trimming cut 6 bases from V and 2 bases from J; bases unmatched to any gene: 4. Here the CDR3 DNA reads TGCGCCAGCAGAAAGCGGGGAACCTACAATGAGCAGTTCTTC. Its protein is CASRKRGTYNEQFF.

A few counts support this clone. This chain uses TRBV5-5 with TRBJ2-7; 8 bases fit TRBD1. Germline V gene data show CDR1 as SGHKS and CDR2 as YYEKEE (reference sequence). The CDR3 totals 14 residues. The V and J ends lost 3 bases and 2 bases, in that order; junction bases with no gene match: 4. The CDR3 DNA reads as TGTGCCAGCAGCTGGGACAGGAACACCTACGAGCAGTACTTC. This translates into CASSWDRNTYEQYF.

The chain couples TRBV6-1 to TRBJ1-4; 9 positions agree with TRBD1. The CDR3 has 14 amino acids. The V segment lost 5 bases and the J segment 4 bases; nucleotides outside the gene matches: 2. Germline values: CDR1 MNHNS, CDR2 SASEGT. CDR3 DNA sequence: TGTGCCAGCAGTAGGACAGGGGTTAATGAAAAACTGTTTTTT. Its protein product is CASSRTGVNEKLFF.

The genes are TRBV5-6 and TRBJ2-5; tentative D call: TRBD2 (6 bases). V shed 4 bases and J shed 1 base, with 14 bases lying between them. CDR1 is SGHDT and CDR2 is YYEEEE in the germline V gene. The CDR3 contains 15 residues. The CDR3 sequence is CASSPPGSGQETQYF. CDR3 nucleotide sequence: TGTGCCAGCAGCCCGCCCGGGAGCGGCCAAGAGACCCAGTACTTC.

V usage is TRBV18 and J usage is TRBJ2-7; a possible D gene is TRBD2 (6 bases). This CDR3 region has 17 residues. CDR1 is KGHSH, CDR2 LQKENI, per germline. V lost 3 bases to trimming and J lost 1 base, with 19 bases between them. CDR3 amino acids: CASSPPGERRRSYEQYF. CDR3 DNA: TGTGCCAGCTCACCCCCGGGGGAGAGGAGGCGATCCTACGAGCAGTACTTC.

The rearrangement uses TRBV30 and TRBJ2-1, with TRBD1 matching 7 bases. Germline CDR1 GTSNPN, CDR2 SVGIG (reference sequence). The CDR3 contains 14 residues. The V gene end was trimmed by 0 bases and the J gene end by 4 bases; junction bases not matched to a gene: 3. CDR3 nucleotides: TGTGCCTGGAGTGTTGGGACAGAGTACAATGAGCAGTTCTTC. It codes for CAWSVGTEYNEQFF.

The chain combines TRBV18 with TRBJ2-6; D is possibly TRBD2 (6 bases). This CDR3 comprises 19 residues. Germline CDR1 and CDR2: KGHSH and LQKENI. Trimming pared 1 base from V and 1 base from J, leaving 17 bases between. The CDR3 nucleotides read TGTGCCAGCTCACCACGCCAGGGACTGAGAACTTCTGGGGCCAACGTCCTGACTTTC. Translated: CASSPRQGLRTSGANVLTF.

This chain joins TRBV29-1 and TRBJ1-1; D is unclear. The CDR3 runs to 11 residues. CDR1 is SQVTM and CDR2 is ANQGSEA in the germline V gene. The CDR3 DNA reads as TGCACCCTGTCGAGAGATACTGAAGCTTTCTTT. This gives the protein CTLSRDTEAFF.

This clone was seen once. The chain uses TRBV5-6 and TRBJ2-5; 7 nucleotides align to TRBD1. V lost 3 bases, J lost 4 bases, and 3 bases stayed unmatched. Germline V lookup: CDR1 SGHDT, CDR2 YYEEEE. The CDR3 is 13 amino acids. The CDR3 loop is CASSSGQSETQYF. The CDR3 nucleotides read TGTGCCAGCAGCTCGGGACAGTCAGAGACCCAGTACTTC. Using reference TRBV5-6 and TRBJ2-5 for the parts outside the CDR3, the full variable domain is DAGVTQSPTHLIKTRGQQVTLRCSPKSGHDTVSWYQQALGQGPQFIFQYYEEEERQRGNFPDRFSGHQFPNYSSELNVNALLLGDSALYLCASSSGQSETQYFGPGTRLLVL.

This chain joins TRBV10-3 and TRBJ2-3; D is possibly TRBD2 (6 bases). CDR3 size: 14 residues. Trimming took off 6 bases at V and 0 bases at J, with 10 bases between the two ends. CDR1 is ENHRY and CDR2 is SYGVKD in the germline V gene. In DNA, the CDR3 is TGTGCCATCAGGCCCGGGACTAGCACAGATACGCAGTATTTT. Residues: CAIRPGTSTDTQYF.

The DNA of the CDR3 is TGCGCCAGCAGCCAACAGGGGGCTCCTAACTATGGCTACACCTTC. Encoded protein: CASSQQGAPNYGYTF. The J gene is TRBJ1-2, the V gene TRBV4-1; 8 nucleotides line up with TRBD1. Looked up from germline, CDR1 is MGHRA and CDR2 is YSYEKL. The CDR3 length is 15 residues. With 2 bases clipped from V and 0 bases from J, the junction kept 2 bases outside the gene matches.

The chain carries TRBV19 and TRBJ2-7; the match to TRBD2 covers 14 bases. The V gene's germline CDR1 is LNHDA and CDR2 SQIVND (reference sequence). There are 18 residues in the CDR3. The V segment lost 7 bases and the J segment 7 bases; nucleotides outside the gene matches: 18. The CDR3 region is CASTNGLAGGIGAGEQYV. CDR3 nucleotides: TGTGCCAGTACGAACGGACTAGCGGGAGGAATTGGGGCGGGAGAGCAGTACGTC.

This chain uses TRBV19 with TRBJ2-7, with 7 bases that match TRBD1. After removal of 3 bases from V and 1 base from J, the junction contained 9 bases not matched to a gene. The CDR3 runs 16 residues. Germline V gene sequence: CDR1 LNHDA, CDR2 SQIVND (reference sequence). The CDR3 DNA reads as TGTGCCAGTAGTATCCACCCCGGACAGGATTCCTACGAGCAGTACTTC. Its translation: CASSIHPGQDSYEQYF.

V usage is TRBV6-6 and J usage is TRBJ1-2, with TRBD1 matching over 7 bases. This CDR3 comprises 12 residues. V lost 5 bases, J lost 8 bases, and 5 bases stayed unmatched. Looked up from germline, CDR1 is MNHNY and CDR2 is SVGAGI (reference sequence). The CDR3 loop reads CASSTQGGGYTF. The CDR3 DNA is TGTGCCAGCAGTACCCAGGGGGGAGGCTACACCTTC.

This chain connects TRBV29-1 to TRBJ2-3; 8 nucleotides line up with TRBD1. The ends lost 3 bases at V and 3 bases at J; junction bases unmatched: 5. The CDR3 runs 14 residues. CDR1 and CDR2 from the germline V gene are SQVTM and ANQGSEA. The CDR3 region has the DNA TGCAGCGTTGAGCTAGACAGGGGAACAGATACGCAGTATTTT. The encoded protein is CSVELDRGTDTQYF.